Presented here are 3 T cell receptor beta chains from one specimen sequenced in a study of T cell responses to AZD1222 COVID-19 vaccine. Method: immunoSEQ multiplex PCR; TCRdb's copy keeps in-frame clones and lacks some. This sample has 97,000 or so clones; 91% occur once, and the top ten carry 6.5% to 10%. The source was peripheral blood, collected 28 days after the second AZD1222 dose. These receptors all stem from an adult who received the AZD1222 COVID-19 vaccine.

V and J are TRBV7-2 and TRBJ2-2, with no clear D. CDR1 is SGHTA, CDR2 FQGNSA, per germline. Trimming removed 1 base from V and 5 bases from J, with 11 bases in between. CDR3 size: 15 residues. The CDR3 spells CASSLGVGKTGELFF. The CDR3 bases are TGTGCCAGCAGCTTAGGCGTAGGGAAAACCGGGGAGCTGTTTTTT.

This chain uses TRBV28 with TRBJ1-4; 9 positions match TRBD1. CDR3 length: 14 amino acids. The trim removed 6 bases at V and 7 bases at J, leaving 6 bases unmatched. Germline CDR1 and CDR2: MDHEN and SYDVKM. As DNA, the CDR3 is TGTGCCAGCAGCATACAGGGGGCTGGTGAAAAACTGTTTTTT. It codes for CASSIQGAGEKLFF.

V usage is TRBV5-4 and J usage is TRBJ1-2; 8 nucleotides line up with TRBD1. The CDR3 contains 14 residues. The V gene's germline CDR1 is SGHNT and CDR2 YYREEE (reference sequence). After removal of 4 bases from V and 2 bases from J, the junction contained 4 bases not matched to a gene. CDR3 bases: TGTGCCAGCAGCGGACAGGGTCCCAACTATGGCTACACCTTC. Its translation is CASSGQGPNYGYTF.